This T cell receptor beta chain was identified during a study of T-cell reconstitution after alpha-beta-depleted transplantation in children. Study conclusions and caveats: One year post-transplant, T-cell counts and diversity were largely derived from T cells produced anew. Recipient T cells and thymic progenitors that survived were the source of the high TCRbeta diversity seen at day 60 in some patients. Expanded clones from the graft, numbering several hundred, reportedly supplied alpha-beta T cells about two months after transplant.

CDR1 and CDR2 from the germline V gene are SGHRS and YFSETQ. The CDR3 contains 13 residues. Trimming shortened V by 4 bases and J by 2 bases, and 8 bases separated the two germline ends. This clonotype was seen more than once but under ten times. No antigen is known for it. The TCRbeta library incorporated unique molecular identifiers. TCRdb independently ran MiXCR on the PCR reads; one entry per CDR3 protein. The sample has 400,000 to 450,000 distinct CDR3 sequences, over 40% seen once. The rearrangement uses TRBV5-1 and TRBJ2-3; D unresolved. Sequencing was performed on PBMCs, taken before TCRalphabeta/CD19-depleted stem cell transplant. This TCR came from a girl aged 2 to 9 with aplastic anemia, due to receive a stem cell transplant. The CDR3 region has the DNA TGCGCCAGCAGCCCGGAGCCCACAGATACGCAGTATTTT. This codes for CASSPEPTDTQYF.